This T cell receptor (beta chain) is from a study of shared clonotypes between healthy human individuals. The test was conducted at deep level. Unsorted PBMC contributed approximately 0.3 ug DNA, tens of thousands of T cell genomes, to each replicate PCR. Using immunoSEQ multiplex PCR, the repertoire was profiled, and TCRdb retains in-frame clones only, with some absent. This sample has about 560,000 clones, with roughly four fifths found just once. Findings and caveats of the study: Only blood was sampled; tissue repertoires likely differ.

CDR3 size: 15 residues. Per germline, CDR1 MDHEN and CDR2 SYDVKM. Trimming removed 10 bases from V and 5 bases from J, with 20 bases in between. For this clone: Its antigen is not identified.

V gene TRBV28 combines with J gene TRBJ2-2, with D maybe TRBD2 (5 bases). Sequencing was carried out using PBMCs. This receptor was identified in a woman aged 40 to 49 in good health. Some clones in this sample may be carry-over from other donors' samples. DNA for the CDR3: TGTGCCACCCGCCGGGATAATACCGTGACCGGGGAGCTGTTTTTT. This translates into CATRRDNTVTGELFF.